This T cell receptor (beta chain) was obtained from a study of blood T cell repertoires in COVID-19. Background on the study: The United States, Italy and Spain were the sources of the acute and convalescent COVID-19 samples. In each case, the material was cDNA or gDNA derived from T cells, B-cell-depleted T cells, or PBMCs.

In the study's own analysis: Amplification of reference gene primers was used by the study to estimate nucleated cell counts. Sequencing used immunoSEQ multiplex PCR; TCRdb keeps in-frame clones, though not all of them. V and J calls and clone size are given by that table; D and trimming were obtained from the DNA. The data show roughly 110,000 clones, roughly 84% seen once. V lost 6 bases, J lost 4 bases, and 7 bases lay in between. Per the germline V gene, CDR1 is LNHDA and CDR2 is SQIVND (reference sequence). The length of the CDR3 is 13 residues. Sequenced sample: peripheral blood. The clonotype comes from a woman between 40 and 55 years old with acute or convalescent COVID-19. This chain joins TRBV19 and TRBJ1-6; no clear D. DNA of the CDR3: TGTGCCAGTAGGGGCCTGTATAATTCACCCCTCCACTTT. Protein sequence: CASRGLYNSPLHF.